The text below deals with one T cell receptor (beta chain). Its specificity is unknown. TCRdb used MiXCR to reprocess the 5' RACE reads, holding one entry per CDR3 protein. The profile shows about 500,000 distinct CDR3 sequences, 20% of them singletons. These data originate in a study of T-cell memory formation after mild COVID-19. Study-wide findings and caveats: Confirmation was lacking for SARS-CoV-2 specificity of second-wave clones that peaked on day 37.

This CDR3 comprises 13 residues. Germline V gives CDR1 MNHEY, CDR2 SVGAGI. The ends were cut back, 8 bases at V and 1 base at J, with 12 bases in the middle. The chain recombines TRBV6-5 with TRBJ2-7; D not resolved. The sequenced sample consisted of PBMCs or a T cell subset sorted from them (not recorded which). The clonotype was recovered from an adult woman who had mild COVID-19 (a few samples of this study predate the infection). Cell type and time point are not known. The DNA for the CDR3 is TGTGCCAGCGCCAGTCAGGAGTCCTACGAGCAGTACTTC. Translation gives CASASQESYEQYF.